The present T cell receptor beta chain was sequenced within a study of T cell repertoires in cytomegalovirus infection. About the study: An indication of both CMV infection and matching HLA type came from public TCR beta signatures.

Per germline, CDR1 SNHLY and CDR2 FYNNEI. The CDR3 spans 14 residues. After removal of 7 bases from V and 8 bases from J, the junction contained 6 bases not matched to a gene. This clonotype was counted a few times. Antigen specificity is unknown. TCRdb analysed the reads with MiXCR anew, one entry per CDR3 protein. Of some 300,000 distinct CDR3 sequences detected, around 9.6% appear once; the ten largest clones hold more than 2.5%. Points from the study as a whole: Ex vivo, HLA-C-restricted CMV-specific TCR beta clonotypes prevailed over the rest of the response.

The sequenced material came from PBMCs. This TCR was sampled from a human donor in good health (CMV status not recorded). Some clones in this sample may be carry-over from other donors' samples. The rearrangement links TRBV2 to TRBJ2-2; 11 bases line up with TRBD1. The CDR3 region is CASTGQGAVGELFF. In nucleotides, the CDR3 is TGTGCCAGCACTGGACAGGGGGCGGTAGGGGAGCTGTTTTTT.